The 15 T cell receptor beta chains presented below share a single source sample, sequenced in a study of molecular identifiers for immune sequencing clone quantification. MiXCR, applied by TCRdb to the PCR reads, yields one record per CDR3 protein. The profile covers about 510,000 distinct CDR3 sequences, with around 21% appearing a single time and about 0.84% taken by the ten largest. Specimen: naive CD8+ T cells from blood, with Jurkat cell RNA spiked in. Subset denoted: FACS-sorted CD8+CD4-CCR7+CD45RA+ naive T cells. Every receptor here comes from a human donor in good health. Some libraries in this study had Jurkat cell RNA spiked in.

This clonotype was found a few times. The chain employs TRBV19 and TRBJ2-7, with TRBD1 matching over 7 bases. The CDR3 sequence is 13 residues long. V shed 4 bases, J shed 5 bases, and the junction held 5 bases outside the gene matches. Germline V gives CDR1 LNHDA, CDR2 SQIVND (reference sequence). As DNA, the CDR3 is TGTGCCAGTAGTAGAGACAGGGTGGACGAGCAGTACTTC. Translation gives CASSRDRVDEQYF.

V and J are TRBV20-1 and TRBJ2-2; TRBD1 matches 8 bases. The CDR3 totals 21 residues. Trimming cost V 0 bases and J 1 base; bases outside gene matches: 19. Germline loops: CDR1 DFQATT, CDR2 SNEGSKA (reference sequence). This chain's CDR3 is CSARDGQGRSHGGRNTGELFF. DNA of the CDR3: TGCAGTGCTAGAGACGGACAGGGTAGAAGCCATGGGGGGAGGAACACCGGGGAGCTGTTTTTT.

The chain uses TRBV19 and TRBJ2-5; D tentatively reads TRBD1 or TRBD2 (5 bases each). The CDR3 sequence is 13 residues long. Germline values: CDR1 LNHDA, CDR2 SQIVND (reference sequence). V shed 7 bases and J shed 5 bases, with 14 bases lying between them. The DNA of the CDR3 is TGTGCCAGTACTGGGGGTTTCGGGGAGACCCAGTACTTC. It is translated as CASTGGFGETQYF. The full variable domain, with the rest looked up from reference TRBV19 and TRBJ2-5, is DGGITQSPKYLFRKEGQNVTLSCEQNLNHDAMYWYRQDPGQGLRLIYYSQIVNDFQKGDIAEGYSVSREKKESFPLTVTSAQKNPTAFYLCASTGGFGETQYFGPGTRLLVL.

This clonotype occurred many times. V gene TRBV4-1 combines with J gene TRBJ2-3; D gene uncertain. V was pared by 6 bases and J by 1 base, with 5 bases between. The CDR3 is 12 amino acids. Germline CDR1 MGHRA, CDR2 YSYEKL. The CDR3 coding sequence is TGCGCCAGCAGGGGTGGCACAGATACGCAGTATTTT. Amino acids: CASRGGTDTQYF.

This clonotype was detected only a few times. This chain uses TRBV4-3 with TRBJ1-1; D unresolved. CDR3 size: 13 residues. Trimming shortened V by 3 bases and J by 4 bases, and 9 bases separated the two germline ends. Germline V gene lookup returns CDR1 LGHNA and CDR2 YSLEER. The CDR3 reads CASSQGFTTEAFF. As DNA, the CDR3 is TGCGCCAGCAGCCAGGGCTTTACCACTGAAGCTTTCTTT.

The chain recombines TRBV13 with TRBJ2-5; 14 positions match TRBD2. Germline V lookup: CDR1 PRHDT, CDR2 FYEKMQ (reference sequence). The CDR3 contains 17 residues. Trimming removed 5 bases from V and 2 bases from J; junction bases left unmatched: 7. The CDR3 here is CASSPGLAGAEQETQYF. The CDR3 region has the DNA TGTGCCAGCAGCCCGGGACTAGCGGGAGCGGAGCAAGAGACCCAGTACTTC.

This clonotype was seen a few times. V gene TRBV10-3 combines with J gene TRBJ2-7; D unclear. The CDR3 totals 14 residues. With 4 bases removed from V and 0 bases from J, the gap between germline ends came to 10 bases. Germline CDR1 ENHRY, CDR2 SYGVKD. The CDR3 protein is CAISGKSSSYEQYF. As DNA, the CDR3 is TGTGCCATCAGTGGAAAGTCTAGCTCCTACGAGCAGTACTTC.

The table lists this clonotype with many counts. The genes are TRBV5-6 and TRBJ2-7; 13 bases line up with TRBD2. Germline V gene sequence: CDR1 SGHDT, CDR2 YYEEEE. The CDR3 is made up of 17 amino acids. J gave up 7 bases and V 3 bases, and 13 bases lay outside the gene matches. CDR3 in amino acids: CASSSPEGLAGQEEQYF. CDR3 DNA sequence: TGTGCCAGCAGCTCACCCGAGGGACTAGCGGGACAAGAGGAGCAGTACTTC. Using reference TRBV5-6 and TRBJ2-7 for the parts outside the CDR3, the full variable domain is DAGVTQSPTHLIKTRGQQVTLRCSPKSGHDTVSWYQQALGQGPQFIFQYYEEEERQRGNFPDRFSGHQFPNYSSELNVNALLLGDSALYLCASSSPEGLAGQEEQYFGPGTRLTVT.

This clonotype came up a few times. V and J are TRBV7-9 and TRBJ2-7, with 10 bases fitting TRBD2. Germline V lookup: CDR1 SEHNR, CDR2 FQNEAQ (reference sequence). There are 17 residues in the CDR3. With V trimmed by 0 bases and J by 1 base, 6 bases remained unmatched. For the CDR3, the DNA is TGTGCCAGCAGCTTAGCTTTAGCGGGGGGCCCTTCCTACGAGCAGTACTTC. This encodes CASSLALAGGPSYEQYF.

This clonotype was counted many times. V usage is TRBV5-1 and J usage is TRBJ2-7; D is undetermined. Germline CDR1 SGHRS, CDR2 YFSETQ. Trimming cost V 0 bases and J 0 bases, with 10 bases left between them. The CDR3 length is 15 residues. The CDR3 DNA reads TGCGCCAGCAGCTTGGAGGCCAGTAGCTCCTACGAGCAGTACTTC. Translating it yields CASSLEASSSYEQYF.

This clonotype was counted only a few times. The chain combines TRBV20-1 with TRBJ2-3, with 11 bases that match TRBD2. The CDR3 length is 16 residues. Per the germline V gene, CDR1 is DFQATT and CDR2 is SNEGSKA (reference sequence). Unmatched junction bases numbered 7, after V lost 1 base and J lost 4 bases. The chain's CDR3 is CSARGTSGSQSDTQYF. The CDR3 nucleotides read TGCAGTGCTAGAGGTACTAGCGGGAGTCAATCAGATACGCAGTATTTT.

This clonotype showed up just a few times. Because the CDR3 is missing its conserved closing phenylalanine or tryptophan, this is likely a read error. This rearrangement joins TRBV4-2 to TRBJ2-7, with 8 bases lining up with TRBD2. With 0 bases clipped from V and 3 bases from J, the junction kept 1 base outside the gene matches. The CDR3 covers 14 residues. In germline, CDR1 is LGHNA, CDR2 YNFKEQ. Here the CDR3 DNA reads TGTGCCAGCAGCCAAGAAGCGGGGGTCTACGAGCAGTACTCC. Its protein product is CASSQEAGVYEQYS.

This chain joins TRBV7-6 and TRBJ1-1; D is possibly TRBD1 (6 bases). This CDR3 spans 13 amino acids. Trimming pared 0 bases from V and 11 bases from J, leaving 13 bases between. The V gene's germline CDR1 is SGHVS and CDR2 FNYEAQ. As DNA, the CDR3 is TGTGCCAGCAGCTTAGCGGCAGGGGCTCGGGCTTTCTTT. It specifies CASSLAAGARAFF.

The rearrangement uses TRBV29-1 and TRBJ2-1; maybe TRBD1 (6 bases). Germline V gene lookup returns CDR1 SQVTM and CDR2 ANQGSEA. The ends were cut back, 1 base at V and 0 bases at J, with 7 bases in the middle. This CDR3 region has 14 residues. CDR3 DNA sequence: TGCAGCGTTGAAGTGGACAGCTCCTACAATGAGCAGTTCTTC. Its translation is CSVEVDSSYNEQFF.

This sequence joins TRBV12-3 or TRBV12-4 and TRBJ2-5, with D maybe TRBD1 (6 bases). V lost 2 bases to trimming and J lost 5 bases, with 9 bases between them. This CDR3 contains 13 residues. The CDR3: CASSLYGGETQYF. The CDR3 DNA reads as TGTGCCAGCAGTTTATATGGGGGCGAGACCCAGTACTTC.